This T cell receptor (beta chain) was identified during a study of cytomegalovirus exposure and HLA in healthy donors. Study in general: A subsequent analysis stated that the 110 or so validation repertoires were run on the same platform as the roughly 710 first-cohort repertoires.

The donors were in the roughly 130-subject validation cohort; that cohort was separate from the roughly 730-subject first cohort. Germline trimming cut 5 bases from V and 9 bases from J; bases unmatched to any gene: 11. This CDR3 is 17 amino acids long. CDR1 and CDR2 (germline): SEHNR, FQNEAQ (reference sequence). Profiled with immunoSEQ multiplex PCR; TCRdb holds only in-frame clones, not every one. Of about 73,000 clones in the sample, around 90% were seen once. The receptor was derived from a woman between 18 and 29 years old in good health and CMV-seropositive. The V call is TRBV7-9, the J call TRBJ2-1; TRBD2 matches 15 bases. What was sequenced was PBMCs. For the CDR3, the DNA is TGTGCCAGCAGCCGATTCGGACTAGCGGGAGGGCCCGGTGAGCAGTTCTTC. Its protein is CASSRFGLAGGPGEQFF.